The entry that follows covers one TCR beta chain sequence. Its target is not known. Trimming stripped 1 base from V and 6 bases from J, with 15 bases between. Germline-derived CDR1 and CDR2 are SNHLY and FYNNEI. This CDR3 has 15 residues. Vbeta (60) and Jbeta (13) primers were used in the PCR. Clones were sequenced by immunoSEQ multiplex PCR, and TCRdb holds only the in-frame ones, with some missing. Of 140,000 or so clones listed, roughly 80% were seen once; the top ten hold around 4.5%. The source of the sample is a study of cytomegalovirus exposure and HLA in healthy donors. Findings and limits, study-wide: One variant, a missense change in DCLRE1C, was linked in a later analysis to TCR beta V- and J-gene trimming. Accounts indicate the classifier identified cytomegalovirus status with strong specificity and sensitivity. In a later analysis, approximately 18,000 TCR beta sequences were associated with HLA alleles at 0.05 false discovery rate. What a later analysis reportedly showed was that an Asian-associated ancestry cluster had fewer N-insertions than the approximately 670-donor mean.

This clonotype was sampled from a woman between 35 and 50 years old in good health and CMV-seropositive. This sequence joins TRBV2 and TRBJ1-1, with D tentatively TRBD1 (6 bases). Sequencing input: PBMCs. The CDR3 loop is CASSEDYRVSSEAFF. The CDR3 nucleotides read TGTGCCAGCAGTGAAGACTACAGGGTATCGTCTGAAGCTTTCTTT.